The clone carrying this T cell receptor beta chain appeared once. Profiled with immunoSEQ multiplex PCR; TCRdb holds only in-frame clones, not every one. The data show 150,000 to 200,000 clones, with approximately 88% seen just once and roughly 10% held by the top ten. This record comes from a study of blood T cell repertoires in COVID-19. Input material: PBMCs or T cells enriched from blood (not recorded which). The receptor was derived from a woman aged 18-35 years who had recovered from COVID-19.

CDR3 DNA sequence: TGTGCCAGCAGCACGGGACAGGGGACCCACGAGCAGTACTTC. It specifies CASSTGQGTHEQYF. The gene calls are TRBV9 and TRBJ2-7; 10 nucleotides align to TRBD1. The V gene's germline CDR1 is SGDLS and CDR2 YYNGEE. The V and J ends lost 4 bases and 5 bases, in that order; junction bases with no gene match: 6. CDR3 length: 14 amino acids.